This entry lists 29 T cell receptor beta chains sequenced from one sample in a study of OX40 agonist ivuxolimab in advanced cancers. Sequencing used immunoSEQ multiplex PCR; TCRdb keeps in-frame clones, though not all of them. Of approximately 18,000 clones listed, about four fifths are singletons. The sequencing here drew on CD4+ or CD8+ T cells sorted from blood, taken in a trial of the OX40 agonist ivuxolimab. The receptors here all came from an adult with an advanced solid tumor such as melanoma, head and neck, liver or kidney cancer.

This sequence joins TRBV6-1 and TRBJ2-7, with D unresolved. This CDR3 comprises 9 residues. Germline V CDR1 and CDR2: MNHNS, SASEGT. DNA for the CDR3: TGTGCGGTGGGCTACGAGCAGTACTTC. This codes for CAVGYEQYF.

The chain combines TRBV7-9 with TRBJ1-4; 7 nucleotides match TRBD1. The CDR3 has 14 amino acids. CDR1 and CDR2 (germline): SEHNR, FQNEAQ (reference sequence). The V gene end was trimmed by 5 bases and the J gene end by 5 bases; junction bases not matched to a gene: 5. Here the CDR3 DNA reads TGTGCCAGCAGCGGAGGGACAGACAATGAAAAACTGTTTTTT. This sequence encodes CASSGGTDNEKLFF.

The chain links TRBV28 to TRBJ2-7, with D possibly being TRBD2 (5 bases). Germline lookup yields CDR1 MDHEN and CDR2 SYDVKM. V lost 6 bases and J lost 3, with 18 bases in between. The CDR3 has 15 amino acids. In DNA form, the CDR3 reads TGTGCCAGCAGCCCCACCGAGGCCCGGGGCTACGAGCAGTACTTC. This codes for CASSPTEARGYEQYF.

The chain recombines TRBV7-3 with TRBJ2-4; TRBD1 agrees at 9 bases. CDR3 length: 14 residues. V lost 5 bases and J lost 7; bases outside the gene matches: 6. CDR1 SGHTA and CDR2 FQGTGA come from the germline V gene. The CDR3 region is CASSPTGGGNIQYF. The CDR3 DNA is TGTGCCAGCAGCCCAACAGGGGGCGGGAACATTCAGTACTTC.

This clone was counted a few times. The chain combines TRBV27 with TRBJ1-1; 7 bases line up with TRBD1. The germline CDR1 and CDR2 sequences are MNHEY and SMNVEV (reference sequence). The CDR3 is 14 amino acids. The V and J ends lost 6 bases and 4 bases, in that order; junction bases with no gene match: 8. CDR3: CASRTGSGGTEAFF. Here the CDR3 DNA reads TGTGCCAGCAGGACAGGGTCAGGGGGCACTGAAGCTTTCTTT.

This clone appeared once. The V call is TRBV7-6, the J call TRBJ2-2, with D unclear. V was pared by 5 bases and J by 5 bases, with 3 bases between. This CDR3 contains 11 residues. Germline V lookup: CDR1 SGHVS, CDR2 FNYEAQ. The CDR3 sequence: CASSPTGELFF. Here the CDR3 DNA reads TGTGCCAGCAGCCCGACCGGGGAGCTGTTTTTT.

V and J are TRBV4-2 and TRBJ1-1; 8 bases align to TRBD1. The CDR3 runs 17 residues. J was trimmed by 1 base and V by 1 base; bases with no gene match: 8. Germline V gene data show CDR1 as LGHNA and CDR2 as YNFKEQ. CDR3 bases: TGTGCCAGCAGCCAAGTAGGGACAGGTGAGGAGAACACTGAAGCTTTCTTT. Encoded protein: CASSQVGTGEENTEAFF.

The CDR3 DNA reads TGTGCCAGCAGCCCAAGTGGGACTAGCGGGGGGAATGAGCAGTTCTTC. It is translated as CASSPSGTSGGNEQFF. The genes are TRBV13 and TRBJ2-1; 15 positions match TRBD2. With 5 bases clipped from V and 7 bases from J, the junction kept 6 bases outside the gene matches. Germline CDR1 and CDR2: PRHDT and FYEKMQ (reference sequence). CDR3 length: 16 amino acids.

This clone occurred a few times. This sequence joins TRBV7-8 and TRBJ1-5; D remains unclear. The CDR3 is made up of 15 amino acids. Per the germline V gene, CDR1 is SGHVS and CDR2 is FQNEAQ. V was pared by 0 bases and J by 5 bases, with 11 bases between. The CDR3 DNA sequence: TGTGCCAGCAGCTTAGCCGGGAACCCGGATCAGCCCCAGCATTTT. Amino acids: CASSLAGNPDQPQHF.

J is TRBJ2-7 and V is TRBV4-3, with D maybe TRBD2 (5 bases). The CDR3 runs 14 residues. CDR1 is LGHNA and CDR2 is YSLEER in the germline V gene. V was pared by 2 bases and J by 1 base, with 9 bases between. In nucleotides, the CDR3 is TGCGCCAGCAGCCAAATCCGGGGATCCTACGAGCAGTACTTC. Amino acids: CASSQIRGSYEQYF.

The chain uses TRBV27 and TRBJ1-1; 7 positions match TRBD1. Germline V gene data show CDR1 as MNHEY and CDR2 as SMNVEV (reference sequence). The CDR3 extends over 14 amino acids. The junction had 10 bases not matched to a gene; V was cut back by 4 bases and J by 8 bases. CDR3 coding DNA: TGTGCCAGCAGTTCTCTCCCAGGGGGGAAGGAAGCTTTCTTT. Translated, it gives CASSSLPGGKEAFF.

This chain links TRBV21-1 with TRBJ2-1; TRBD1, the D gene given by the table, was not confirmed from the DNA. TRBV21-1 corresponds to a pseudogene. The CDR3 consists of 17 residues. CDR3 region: CASSKVWDRVSYNEQFF. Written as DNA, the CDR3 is TGTGCCAGCAGCAAAGTCTGGGACAGGGTCTCCTACAATGAGCAGTTCTTC.

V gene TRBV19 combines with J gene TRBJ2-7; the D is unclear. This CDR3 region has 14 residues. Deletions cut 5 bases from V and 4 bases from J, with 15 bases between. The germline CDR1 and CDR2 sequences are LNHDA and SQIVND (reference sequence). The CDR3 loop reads CASSWSDSFYEQYF. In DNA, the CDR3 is TGTGCCAGTAGTTGGTCAGACTCCTTTTACGAGCAGTACTTC.

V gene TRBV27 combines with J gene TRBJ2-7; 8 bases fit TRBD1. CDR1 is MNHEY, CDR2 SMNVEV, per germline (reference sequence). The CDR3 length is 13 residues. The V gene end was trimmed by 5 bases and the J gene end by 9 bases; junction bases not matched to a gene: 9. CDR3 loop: CASSIGQGRWQYF. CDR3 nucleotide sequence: TGTGCCAGCAGTATCGGACAGGGACGATGGCAGTACTTC.

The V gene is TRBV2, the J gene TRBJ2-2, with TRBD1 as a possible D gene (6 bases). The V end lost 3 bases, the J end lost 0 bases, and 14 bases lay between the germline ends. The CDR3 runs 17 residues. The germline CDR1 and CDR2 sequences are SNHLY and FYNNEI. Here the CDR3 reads CASSEPLTGPNTGELFF. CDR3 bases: TGTGCCAGCAGTGAGCCCTTAACAGGGCCGAACACCGGGGAGCTGTTTTTT.

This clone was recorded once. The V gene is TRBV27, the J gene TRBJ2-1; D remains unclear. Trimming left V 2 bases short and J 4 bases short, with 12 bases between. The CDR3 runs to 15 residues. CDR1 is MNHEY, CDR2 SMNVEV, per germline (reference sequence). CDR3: CASSLMEVGYNEQFF. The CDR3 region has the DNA TGTGCCAGCAGTTTAATGGAAGTAGGATACAATGAGCAGTTCTTC.

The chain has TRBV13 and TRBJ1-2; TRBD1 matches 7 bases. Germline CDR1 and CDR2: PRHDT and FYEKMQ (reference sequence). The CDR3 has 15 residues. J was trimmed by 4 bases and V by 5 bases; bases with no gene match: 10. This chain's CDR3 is CASSTQGGVPYGYTF. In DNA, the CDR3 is TGTGCCAGCAGCACCCAGGGGGGGGTACCCTATGGCTACACCTTC.

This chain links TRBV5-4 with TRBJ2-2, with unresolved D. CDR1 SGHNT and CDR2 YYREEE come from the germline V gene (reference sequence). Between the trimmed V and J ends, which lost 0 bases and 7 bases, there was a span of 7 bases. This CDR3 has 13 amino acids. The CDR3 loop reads CASSLGRGGELFF. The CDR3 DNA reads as TGTGCCAGCAGCTTGGGACGAGGCGGGGAGCTGTTTTTT.

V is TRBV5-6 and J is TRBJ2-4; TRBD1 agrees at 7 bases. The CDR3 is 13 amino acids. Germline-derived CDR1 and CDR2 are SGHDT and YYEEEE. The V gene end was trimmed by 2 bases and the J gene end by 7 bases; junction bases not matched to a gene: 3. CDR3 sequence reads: CASSFGRGNIQYF. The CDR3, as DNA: TGTGCCAGCAGCTTCGGCAGGGGGAACATTCAGTACTTC. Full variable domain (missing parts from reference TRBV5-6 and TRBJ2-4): DAGVTQSPTHLIKTRGQQVTLRCSPKSGHDTVSWYQQALGQGPQFIFQYYEEEERQRGNFPDRFSGHQFPNYSSELNVNALLLGDSALYLCASSFGRGNIQYFGAGTRLSVL.

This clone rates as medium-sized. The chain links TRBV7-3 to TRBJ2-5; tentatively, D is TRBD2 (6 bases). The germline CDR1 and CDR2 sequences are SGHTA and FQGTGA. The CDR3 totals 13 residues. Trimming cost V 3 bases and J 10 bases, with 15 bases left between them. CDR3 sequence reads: CASSFAGRRSQYF. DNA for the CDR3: TGTGCCAGCAGCTTCGCGGGGCGTCGGAGCCAGTACTTC.

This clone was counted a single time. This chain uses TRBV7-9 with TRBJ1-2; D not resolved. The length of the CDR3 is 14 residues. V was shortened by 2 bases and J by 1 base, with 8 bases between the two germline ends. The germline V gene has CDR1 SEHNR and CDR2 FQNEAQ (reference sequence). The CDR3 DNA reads TGTGCCAGCAGCTTAAGCACGTTTAACTATGGCTACACCTTC. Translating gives CASSLSTFNYGYTF.

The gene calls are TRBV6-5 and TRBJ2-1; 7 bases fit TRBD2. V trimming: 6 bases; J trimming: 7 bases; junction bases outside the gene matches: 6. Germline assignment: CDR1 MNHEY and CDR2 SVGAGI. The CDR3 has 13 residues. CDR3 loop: CASSGGSWNEQFF. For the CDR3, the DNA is TGTGCCAGCAGCGGGGGGTCTTGGAATGAGCAGTTCTTC.

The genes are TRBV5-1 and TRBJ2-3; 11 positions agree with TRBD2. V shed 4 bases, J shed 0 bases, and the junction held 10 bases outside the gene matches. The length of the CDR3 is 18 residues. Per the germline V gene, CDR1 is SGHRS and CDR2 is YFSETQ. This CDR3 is CASSLRLAGPYSTDTQYF. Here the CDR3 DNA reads TGCGCCAGCAGCCTAAGACTAGCGGGGCCCTATAGCACAGATACGCAGTATTTT. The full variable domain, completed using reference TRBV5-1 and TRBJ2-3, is KAGVTQTPRYLIKTRGQQVTLSCSPISGHRSVSWYQQTPGQGLQFLFEYFSETQRNKGNFPGRFSGRQFSNSRSEMNVSTLELGDSALYLCASSLRLAGPYSTDTQYFGPGTRLTVL.

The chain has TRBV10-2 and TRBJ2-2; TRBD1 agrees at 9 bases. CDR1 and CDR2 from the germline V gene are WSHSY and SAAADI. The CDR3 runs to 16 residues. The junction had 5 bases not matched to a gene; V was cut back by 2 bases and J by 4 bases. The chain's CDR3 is CASSEPDRGGTGELFF. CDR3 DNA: TGCGCCAGCAGTGAGCCGGACAGGGGAGGCACCGGGGAGCTGTTTTTT.

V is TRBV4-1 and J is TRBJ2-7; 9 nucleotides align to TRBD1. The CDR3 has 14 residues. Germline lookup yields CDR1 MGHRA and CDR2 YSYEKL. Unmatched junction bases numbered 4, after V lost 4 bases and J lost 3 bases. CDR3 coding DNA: TGCGCCAGCAGCCCGGACAGGGGCAACTACGAGCAGTACTTC. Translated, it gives CASSPDRGNYEQYF.

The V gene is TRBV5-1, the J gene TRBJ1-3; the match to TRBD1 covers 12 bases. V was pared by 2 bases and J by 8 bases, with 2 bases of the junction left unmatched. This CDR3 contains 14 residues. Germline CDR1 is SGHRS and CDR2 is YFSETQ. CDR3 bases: TGCGCCAGCAGCTTCCGGGACAGGGGGCACACCATATATTTT. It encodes CASSFRDRGHTIYF.

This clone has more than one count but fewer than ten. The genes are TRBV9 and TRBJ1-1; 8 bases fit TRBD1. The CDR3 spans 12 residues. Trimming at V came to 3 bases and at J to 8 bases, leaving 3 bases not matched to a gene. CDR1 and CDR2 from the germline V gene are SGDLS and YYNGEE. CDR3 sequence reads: CASSAGTGEAFF. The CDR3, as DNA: TGTGCCAGCAGCGCTGGGACAGGAGAAGCTTTCTTT.

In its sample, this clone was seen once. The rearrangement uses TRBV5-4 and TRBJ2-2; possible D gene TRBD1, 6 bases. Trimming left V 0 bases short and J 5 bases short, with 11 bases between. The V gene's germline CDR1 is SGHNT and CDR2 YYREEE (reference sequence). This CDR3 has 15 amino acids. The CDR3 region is CASSLAAGVTGELFF. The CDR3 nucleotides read TGTGCCAGCAGCTTGGCCGCAGGGGTAACCGGGGAGCTGTTTTTT.

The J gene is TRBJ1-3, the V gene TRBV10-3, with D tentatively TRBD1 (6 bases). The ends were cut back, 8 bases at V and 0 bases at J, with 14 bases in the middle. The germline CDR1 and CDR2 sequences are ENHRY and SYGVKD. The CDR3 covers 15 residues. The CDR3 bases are TGTGCCATCGGAGAACGGGACAACTCTGGAAACACCATATATTTT. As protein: CAIGERDNSGNTIYF.